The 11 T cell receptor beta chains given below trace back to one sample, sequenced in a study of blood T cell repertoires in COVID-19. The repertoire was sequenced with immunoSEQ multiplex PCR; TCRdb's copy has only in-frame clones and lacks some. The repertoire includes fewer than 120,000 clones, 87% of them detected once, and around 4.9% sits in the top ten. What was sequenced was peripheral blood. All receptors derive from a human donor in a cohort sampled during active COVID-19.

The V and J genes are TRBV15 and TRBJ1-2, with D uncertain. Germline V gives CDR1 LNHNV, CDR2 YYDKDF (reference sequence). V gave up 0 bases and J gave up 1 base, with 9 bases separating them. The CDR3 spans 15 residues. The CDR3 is CATSRDRRGNYGYTF. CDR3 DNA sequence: TGTGCCACCAGCAGAGATCGTCGGGGTAACTATGGCTACACCTTC.

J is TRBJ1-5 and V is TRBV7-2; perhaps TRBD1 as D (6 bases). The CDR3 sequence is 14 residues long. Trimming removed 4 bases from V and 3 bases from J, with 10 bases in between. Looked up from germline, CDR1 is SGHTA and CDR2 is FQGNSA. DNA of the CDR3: TGTGCCAGCAGCTCCGGACAGTTCAATCAGCCCCAGCATTTT. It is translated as CASSSGQFNQPQHF.

The CDR3 is CASRPLDRGQYGYTF. The CDR3 DNA follows: TGTGCCAGCAGACCTTTAGACAGGGGTCAATATGGCTACACCTTC. The chain is built from TRBV5-6 and TRBJ1-2, with TRBD1 matching over 8 bases. V trimming: 5 bases; J trimming: 5 bases; junction bases outside the gene matches: 11. This CDR3 contains 15 residues. CDR1 SGHDT and CDR2 YYEEEE come from the germline V gene.

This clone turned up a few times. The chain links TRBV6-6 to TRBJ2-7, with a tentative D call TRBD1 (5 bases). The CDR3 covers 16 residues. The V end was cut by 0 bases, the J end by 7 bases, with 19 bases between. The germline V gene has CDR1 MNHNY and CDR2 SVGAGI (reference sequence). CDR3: CASSYSSAGKVGEQYF. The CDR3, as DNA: TGTGCCAGCAGTTACTCGTCGGCAGGGAAGGTAGGGGAGCAGTACTTC.

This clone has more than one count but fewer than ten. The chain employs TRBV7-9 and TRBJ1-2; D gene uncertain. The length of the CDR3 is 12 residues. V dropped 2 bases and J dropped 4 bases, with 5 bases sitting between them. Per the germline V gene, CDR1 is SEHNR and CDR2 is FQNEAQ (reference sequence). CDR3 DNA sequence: TGTGCCAGCAGCTTACAACTCTATGGCTACACCTTC. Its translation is CASSLQLYGYTF.

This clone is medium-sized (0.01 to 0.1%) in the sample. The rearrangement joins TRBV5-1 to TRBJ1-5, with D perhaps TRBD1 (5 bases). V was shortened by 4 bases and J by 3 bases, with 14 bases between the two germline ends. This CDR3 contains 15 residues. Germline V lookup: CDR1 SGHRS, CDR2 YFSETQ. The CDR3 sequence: CASSHEGGANQPQHF. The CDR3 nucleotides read TGCGCCAGCAGCCACGAGGGAGGGGCCAATCAGCCCCAGCATTTT.

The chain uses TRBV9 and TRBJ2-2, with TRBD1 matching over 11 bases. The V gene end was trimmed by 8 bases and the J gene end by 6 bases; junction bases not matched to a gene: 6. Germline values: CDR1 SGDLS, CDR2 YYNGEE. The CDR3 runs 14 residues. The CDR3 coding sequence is TGTGCCAGTAGGACAGGGGGCGACGCCGGGGAGCTGTTTTTT. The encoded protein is CASRTGGDAGELFF. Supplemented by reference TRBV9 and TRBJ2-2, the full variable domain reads DSGVTQTPKHLITATGQRVTLRCSPRSGDLSVYWYQQSLDQGLQFLIQYYNGEERAKGNILERFSAQQFPDLHSELNLSSLELGDSALYFCASRTGGDAGELFFGEGSRLTVL.

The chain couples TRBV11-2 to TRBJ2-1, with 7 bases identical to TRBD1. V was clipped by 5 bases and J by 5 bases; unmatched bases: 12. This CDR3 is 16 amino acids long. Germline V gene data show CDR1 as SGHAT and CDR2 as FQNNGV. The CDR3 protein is CASSISTGQGDNEQFF. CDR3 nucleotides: TGTGCCAGCAGCATCTCGACAGGGCAGGGGGACAATGAGCAGTTCTTC.

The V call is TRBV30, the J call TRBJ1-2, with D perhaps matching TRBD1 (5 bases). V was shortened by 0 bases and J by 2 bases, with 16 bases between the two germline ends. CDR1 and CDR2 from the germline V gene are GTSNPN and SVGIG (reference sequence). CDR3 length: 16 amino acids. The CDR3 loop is CAWSVPGGGQNYGYTF. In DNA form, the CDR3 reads TGTGCCTGGAGTGTACCCGGGGGAGGGCAAAACTATGGCTACACCTTC.

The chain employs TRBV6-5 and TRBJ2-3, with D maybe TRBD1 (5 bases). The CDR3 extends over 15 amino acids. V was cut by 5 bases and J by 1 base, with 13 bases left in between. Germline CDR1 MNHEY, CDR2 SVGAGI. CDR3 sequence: CASSTGASGTDTQYF. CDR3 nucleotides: TGTGCCAGCAGTACAGGTGCATCGGGCACAGATACGCAGTATTTT.

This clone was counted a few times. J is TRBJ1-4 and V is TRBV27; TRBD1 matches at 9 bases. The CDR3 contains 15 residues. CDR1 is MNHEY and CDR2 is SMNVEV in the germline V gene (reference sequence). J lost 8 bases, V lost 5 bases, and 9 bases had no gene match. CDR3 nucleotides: TGTGCCAGCAGTGGGGGACAGGGCGGTAGGGAAAAACTGTTTTTT. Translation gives CASSGGQGGREKLFF.